In its sample, the clone carrying this T cell receptor (beta chain) was seen a few times. Its antigen is unknown. This CDR3 is built from 18 residues. Germline V gene lookup returns CDR1 MRHNA and CDR2 SNTAGT. V was clipped by 2 bases and J by 1 base; unmatched bases: 14. TCRdb re-derived calls from the 5' RACE reads in MiXCR, one entry per CDR3 protein. The data hold about 360,000 distinct CDR3 sequences, with around 6.5% observed a single time. The data originate from a study of T cells after yellow fever vaccination. Findings and limits, study-wide: Though it reached lower strength, the secondary response hit its peak faster, day 5 versus 15.

This specimen consisted of PBMCs, obtained 5 days after the yellow fever booster vaccination. The chain carries TRBV6-4 and TRBJ2-7, with TRBD1 matching over 7 bases. The receptor's source is a man under 40 who received the YFV17D yellow fever vaccine. The CDR3 region has the DNA TGTGCCAGCAGTGACGGGGCAGGGGGTGCCATCGGGTCCTACGAGCAGTACTTC. Translated, it gives CASSDGAGGAIGSYEQYF.